This T cell receptor beta chain was identified during a study of cytomegalovirus exposure and HLA in healthy donors. General study results and limits: The listing of about 150 TCR beta chains classed them as cytomegalovirus-associated. Owing to their indistinguishability, certain V segments, notably TRBV6-2 and TRBV6-3, were excluded.

V trimming: 5 bases; J trimming: 4 bases; junction bases outside the gene matches: 9. CDR3 length: 16 amino acids. Germline CDR1 and CDR2: LGHNA and YNFKEQ. Vbeta (60) and Jbeta (13) primers were used in the PCR. Clones were read by immunoSEQ multiplex PCR, and TCRdb kept only the in-frame ones, dropping some. This sample yields under 45,000 clones, of which approximately 74% are seen a single time; just over 6.5% belongs to the top ten. In the case of this clone: Its antigen is currently unknown.

Sequenced material: PBMCs. The chain joins TRBV4-2 to TRBJ2-5; 11 nucleotides agree with TRBD1. The source is a man aged 30 to 39 in good health and CMV-seronegative. The CDR3 loop reads CASSLWTGGELETQYF. For the CDR3, the DNA is TGTGCCAGCAGCTTATGGACAGGGGGCGAGTTAGAGACCCAGTACTTC.